This T cell receptor (beta chain) appears in the sequencing data of a study of T cells after yellow fever vaccination. Study-level points and caveats: After the booster, approximately 95% of CD4 and just over 85% of CD8 primary-response clones were re-detected. A faster peak, day 5 versus 15, was reached by the weaker secondary response.

From the 5' RACE reads, TCRdb called clonotypes with MiXCR, one entry per CDR3 protein. Here the sample spans some 300,000 distinct CDR3 sequences, 7.5% to 9.5% being singletons. CDR3 length: 14 residues. V shed 4 bases and J shed 7 bases, with 14 bases lying between them. In germline, CDR1 is PRHDT, CDR2 FYEKMQ (reference sequence). This clonotype appeared a few times. The antigen is unknown. This sample comprised CD4+ T cells sorted from PBMCs, obtained 5 days after the yellow fever booster vaccination. The sequence was collected from a man aged 18 to 35 who received the YFV17D yellow fever vaccine. J is TRBJ1-5 and V is TRBV13, with D possibly being TRBD1 (5 bases). CDR3 nucleotides: TGTGCCAGCAGCTCCAGGGAAACTCCCCAGCCCCAGCATTTT. As protein: CASSSRETPQPQHF.